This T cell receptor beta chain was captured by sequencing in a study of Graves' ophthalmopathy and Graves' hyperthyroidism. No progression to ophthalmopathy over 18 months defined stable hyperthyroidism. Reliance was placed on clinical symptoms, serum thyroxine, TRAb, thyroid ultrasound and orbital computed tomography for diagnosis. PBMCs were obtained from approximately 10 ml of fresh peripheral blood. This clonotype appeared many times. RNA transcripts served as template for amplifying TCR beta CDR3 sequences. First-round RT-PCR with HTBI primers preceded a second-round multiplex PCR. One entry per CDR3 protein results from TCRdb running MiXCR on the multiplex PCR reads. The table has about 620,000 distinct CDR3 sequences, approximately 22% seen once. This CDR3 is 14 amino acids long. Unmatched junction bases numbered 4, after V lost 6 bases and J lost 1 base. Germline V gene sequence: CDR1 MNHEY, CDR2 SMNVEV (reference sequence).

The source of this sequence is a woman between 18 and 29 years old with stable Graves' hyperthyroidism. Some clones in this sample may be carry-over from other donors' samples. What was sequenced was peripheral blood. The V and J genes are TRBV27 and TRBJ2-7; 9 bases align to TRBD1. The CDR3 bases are TGTGCCAGCAGAACCGGGACAGGGTCCTACGAGCAGTACTTC. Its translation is CASRTGTGSYEQYF.